These 23 T cell receptor beta chains originate from one sample sequenced in a study of shared clonotypes between healthy human individuals. TCRdb's table, derived via immunoSEQ multiplex PCR, lists solely in-frame clones and lacks some. The repertoire holds some 700,000 clones, with around 90% as singletons. Input material: memory CD8+ T cells from PBMCs. Subset described: CD45RO+ cells pooled with CCR7-negative TemRA cells. Source of these receptors: a man aged 18-30 years in good health. Some clones in this sample may be carry-over from other donors' samples.

The chain employs TRBV5-1 and TRBJ1-1; D not certain. The CDR3 extends over 11 amino acids. Between the trimmed V and J ends, which lost 7 bases and 7 bases, there was a span of 11 bases. The germline CDR1 and CDR2 sequences are SGHRS and YFSETQ. Here the CDR3 DNA reads TGCGCCAGCTCGATAGGAGTTGAAGCTTTCTTT. This translates into CASSIGVEAFF.

This sequence joins TRBV27 and TRBJ2-5, with a tentative D call TRBD2 (6 bases). The V end lost 3 bases, the J end lost 2 bases, and 16 bases lay between the germline ends. The CDR3 is 16 amino acids. Germline-derived CDR1 and CDR2 are MNHEY and SMNVEV (reference sequence). The CDR3 DNA reads as TGTGCCAGCAGTTTCGGGAGCCGGGCACCACAAGAGACCCAGTACTTC. It codes for CASSFGSRAPQETQYF.

V gene TRBV7-8 combines with J gene TRBJ2-7; 7 positions agree with TRBD2. The length of the CDR3 is 15 residues. The junction had 11 bases not matched to a gene; V was cut back by 5 bases and J by 4 bases. Germline V gives CDR1 SGHVS, CDR2 FQNEAQ. CDR3 nucleotides: TGTGCCAGCAGCCCCCGGGACTACCTAACATACGAGCAGTACTTC. Its protein product is CASSPRDYLTYEQYF.

CDR3 in DNA: TGTGCCAGCAGTTACTCGGGTAACAGGGTGGGCGAAAAACTGTTTTTT. As protein: CASSYSGNRVGEKLFF. The chain couples TRBV6-5 to TRBJ1-4; a possible D gene is TRBD1 (6 bases). Per the germline V gene, CDR1 is MNHEY and CDR2 is SVGAGI. The V end lost 0 bases, the J end lost 8 bases, and 16 bases lay between the germline ends. The CDR3 contains 16 residues.

V usage is TRBV7-8 and J usage is TRBJ2-7, with D perhaps assigned TRBD1 or TRBD2 (5 bases each). There are 13 residues in the CDR3. The V end lost 5 bases, the J end lost 5 bases, and 13 bases lay between the germline ends. Germline loops: CDR1 SGHVS, CDR2 FQNEAQ. The DNA for the CDR3 is TGTGCCAGCAGCCCGGGGCAGTCGAACGAGCAGTACTTC. This translates into CASSPGQSNEQYF.

This clone was observed a single time. The rearrangement uses TRBV28 and TRBJ1-2, with 8 bases that match TRBD1. After removal of 6 bases from V and 6 bases from J, the junction contained 15 bases not matched to a gene. Germline V lookup: CDR1 MDHEN, CDR2 SYDVKM. The CDR3 sequence is 16 residues long. The CDR3 here is CASSEVPGGAGNGYTF. CDR3 sequence (DNA): TGTGCCAGCAGCGAAGTCCCAGGGGGCGCGGGGAATGGCTACACCTTC.

On this clone itself: The junction differs from germline at one of its ends, possibly a read error. The J gene is TRBJ1-1, the V gene TRBV27; perhaps TRBD1 as D (5 bases). CDR3 size: 12 residues. Germline assignment: CDR1 MNHEY and CDR2 SMNVEV (reference sequence). The CDR3 DNA follows: TGCGCGTGCAGGGCGGAGAACACTGAAGCTTTCTTT. Protein: CACRAENTEAFF.

The V and J genes are TRBV7-6 and TRBJ2-7; tentative D call: TRBD2 (5 bases). The CDR3 is 14 amino acids. V was shortened by 2 bases and J by 3 bases, with 11 bases between the two germline ends. Looked up from germline, CDR1 is SGHVS and CDR2 is FNYEAQ. Written as DNA, the CDR3 is TGTGCCAGCAGCTTACGAGCCGGGGACTACGAGCAGTACTTC. This codes for CASSLRAGDYEQYF.

This clone was counted many times. The V call is TRBV4-1, the J call TRBJ2-7, with a tentative D call TRBD1 (6 bases). Germline V gene sequence: CDR1 MGHRA, CDR2 YSYEKL. The CDR3 length is 15 residues. V was shortened by 5 bases and J by 0 bases, with 14 bases between the two germline ends. CDR3 residues: CASSYRGQSSYEQYF. As DNA, the CDR3 is TGCGCCAGCAGCTATAGAGGACAGAGCTCCTACGAGCAGTACTTC.

The count of this clone is one. The CDR3 bases are TGTGCCATCGGACTAGCGGGAGCCTTGGGGACAGATACGCAGTATTTT. Translating gives CAIGLAGALGTDTQYF. The V call is TRBV10-3, the J call TRBJ2-3; 13 bases align to TRBD2. This CDR3 spans 16 amino acids. V shed 8 bases, J shed 3 bases, and the junction held 8 bases outside the gene matches. CDR1 is ENHRY and CDR2 is SYGVKD in the germline V gene.

The chain has TRBV28 and TRBJ2-7, with 9 bases aligning to TRBD2. The J segment lost 3 bases and the V segment lost 0 bases, leaving 6 bases of the junction unmatched. Germline lookup yields CDR1 MDHEN and CDR2 SYDVKM. This CDR3 region has 16 residues. The CDR3, as DNA: TGTGCCAGCAGTTTATGGCCCCTAGCGGGAAGCTACGAGCAGTACTTC. This encodes CASSLWPLAGSYEQYF.

V is TRBV4-1 and J is TRBJ2-5; TRBD1 agrees at 7 bases. From germline, CDR1 is MGHRA and CDR2 YSYEKL. V was clipped by 4 bases and J by 1 base; unmatched bases: 3. The CDR3 extends over 14 amino acids. CDR3 loop: CASSPHRGQETQYF. The CDR3 bases are TGCGCCAGCAGCCCCCACAGGGGCCAAGAGACCCAGTACTTC.

The chain combines TRBV9 with TRBJ2-5; D gene unclear. This CDR3 spans 14 amino acids. Germline V CDR1 and CDR2: SGDLS, YYNGEE. The germline V and J ends were trimmed by 3 bases and 5 bases, with 14 bases remaining between them. CDR3 residues: CASSAPGGGETQYF. The DNA for the CDR3 is TGTGCCAGCAGCGCGCCGGGCGGTGGGGAGACCCAGTACTTC.

The chain couples TRBV4-1 to TRBJ2-1; 10 bases map to TRBD2. The V segment lost 0 bases and the J segment 4 bases; nucleotides outside the gene matches: 9. This CDR3 contains 18 residues. Germline V CDR1 and CDR2: MGHRA, YSYEKL. The CDR3 protein is CASSQEDRLAGEYNEQFF. The CDR3 region has the DNA TGCGCCAGCAGCCAAGAAGATCGGCTAGCGGGAGAGTACAATGAGCAGTTCTTC.

The chain employs TRBV10-2 and TRBJ2-5; TRBD2 matches at 11 bases. The J call may not be correct, given that the DNA end is closer to TRBJ2-7. Per germline, CDR1 WSHSY and CDR2 SAAADI. This CDR3 region has 13 residues. In DNA, the CDR3 is TGCGCCAGCAGTGGGACTAGCGGGTACGAGCAGTACTTC. Amino acids: CASSGTSGYEQYF.

The sample holds one count of this clone. The chain couples TRBV6-5 to TRBJ1-1, with D perhaps matching TRBD1 (5 bases). The V end was cut by 0 bases, the J end by 0 bases, with 8 bases between. The CDR3 covers 15 residues. Germline CDR1 and CDR2: MNHEY and SVGAGI. The CDR3 region is CASSYSPGLNTEAFF. The CDR3 bases are TGTGCCAGCAGTTACTCTCCGGGACTGAACACTGAAGCTTTCTTT.

The CDR3 spells CASSSGPWQFF. The CDR3 DNA follows: TGTGCCAGCAGCTCCGGGCCATGGCAGTTCTTC. The V and J genes are TRBV28 and TRBJ2-1; D remains unclear. The germline V gene encodes CDR1 MDHEN and CDR2 SYDVKM. CDR3 length: 11 amino acids. The V end was cut by 6 bases, the J end by 12 bases, with 12 bases between.

J is TRBJ2-3 and V is TRBV30, with D unresolved. Germline CDR1 GTSNPN, CDR2 SVGIG (reference sequence). CDR3 length: 16 amino acids. Trimming took off 1 base at V and 0 bases at J, with 14 bases between the two ends. CDR3 amino acids: CAWSGEVFSSTDTQYF. CDR3 DNA: TGTGCCTGGAGTGGGGAAGTTTTCTCTAGCACAGATACGCAGTATTTT.

The V gene is TRBV28, the J gene TRBJ2-7; 12 nucleotides agree with TRBD2. The V gene end was trimmed by 7 bases and the J gene end by 0 bases; junction bases not matched to a gene: 4. Germline V lookup: CDR1 MDHEN, CDR2 SYDVKM. The CDR3 consists of 15 residues. The CDR3 bases are TGTGCCAGCACCGTGACTAGCGGGAGCTCCTACGAGCAGTACTTC. Translation gives CASTVTSGSSYEQYF.

V is TRBV4-1 and J is TRBJ1-1, with TRBD1 identical over 12 bases. The V gene end was trimmed by 5 bases and the J gene end by 3 bases; junction bases not matched to a gene: 13. This CDR3 has 18 amino acids. CDR1 is MGHRA and CDR2 is YSYEKL in the germline V gene. The CDR3 region is CASSLQAGTGGWYTEAFF. CDR3 nucleotides: TGCGCCAGCAGCTTACAAGCGGGGACAGGGGGCTGGTACACTGAAGCTTTCTTT.

The rearrangement uses TRBV29-1 and TRBJ2-1, with TRBD1 matching 7 bases. The J segment lost 2 bases and the V segment lost 6 bases, leaving 13 bases of the junction unmatched. The CDR3 is 16 amino acids. Per germline, CDR1 SQVTM and CDR2 ANQGSEA. CDR3 DNA sequence: TGCAGCGTCCAACCCGGGACAGTGTTAACCTACAATGAGCAGTTCTTC. As protein: CSVQPGTVLTYNEQFF.

The J gene is TRBJ2-5, the V gene TRBV5-1, with a possible D match to TRBD1 (5 bases). The CDR3 contains 11 residues. Germline V gives CDR1 SGHRS, CDR2 YFSETQ. Deletions cut 0 bases from V and 9 bases from J, with 6 bases between. CDR3 nucleotide sequence: TGCGCCAGCAGCTTGGAGGGGTCCCAGTACTTC. It codes for CASSLEGSQYF.

This chain links TRBV27 with TRBJ2-3, with 8 bases matching TRBD2. The CDR3 totals 16 residues. Trimming at V came to 1 base and at J to 5 bases, leaving 8 bases not matched to a gene. Germline V lookup: CDR1 MNHEY, CDR2 SMNVEV (reference sequence). CDR3 DNA sequence: TGTGCCAGCAGTTTATTTCCAGCGGGAGAACAAGATACGCAGTATTTT. This translates into CASSLFPAGEQDTQYF.